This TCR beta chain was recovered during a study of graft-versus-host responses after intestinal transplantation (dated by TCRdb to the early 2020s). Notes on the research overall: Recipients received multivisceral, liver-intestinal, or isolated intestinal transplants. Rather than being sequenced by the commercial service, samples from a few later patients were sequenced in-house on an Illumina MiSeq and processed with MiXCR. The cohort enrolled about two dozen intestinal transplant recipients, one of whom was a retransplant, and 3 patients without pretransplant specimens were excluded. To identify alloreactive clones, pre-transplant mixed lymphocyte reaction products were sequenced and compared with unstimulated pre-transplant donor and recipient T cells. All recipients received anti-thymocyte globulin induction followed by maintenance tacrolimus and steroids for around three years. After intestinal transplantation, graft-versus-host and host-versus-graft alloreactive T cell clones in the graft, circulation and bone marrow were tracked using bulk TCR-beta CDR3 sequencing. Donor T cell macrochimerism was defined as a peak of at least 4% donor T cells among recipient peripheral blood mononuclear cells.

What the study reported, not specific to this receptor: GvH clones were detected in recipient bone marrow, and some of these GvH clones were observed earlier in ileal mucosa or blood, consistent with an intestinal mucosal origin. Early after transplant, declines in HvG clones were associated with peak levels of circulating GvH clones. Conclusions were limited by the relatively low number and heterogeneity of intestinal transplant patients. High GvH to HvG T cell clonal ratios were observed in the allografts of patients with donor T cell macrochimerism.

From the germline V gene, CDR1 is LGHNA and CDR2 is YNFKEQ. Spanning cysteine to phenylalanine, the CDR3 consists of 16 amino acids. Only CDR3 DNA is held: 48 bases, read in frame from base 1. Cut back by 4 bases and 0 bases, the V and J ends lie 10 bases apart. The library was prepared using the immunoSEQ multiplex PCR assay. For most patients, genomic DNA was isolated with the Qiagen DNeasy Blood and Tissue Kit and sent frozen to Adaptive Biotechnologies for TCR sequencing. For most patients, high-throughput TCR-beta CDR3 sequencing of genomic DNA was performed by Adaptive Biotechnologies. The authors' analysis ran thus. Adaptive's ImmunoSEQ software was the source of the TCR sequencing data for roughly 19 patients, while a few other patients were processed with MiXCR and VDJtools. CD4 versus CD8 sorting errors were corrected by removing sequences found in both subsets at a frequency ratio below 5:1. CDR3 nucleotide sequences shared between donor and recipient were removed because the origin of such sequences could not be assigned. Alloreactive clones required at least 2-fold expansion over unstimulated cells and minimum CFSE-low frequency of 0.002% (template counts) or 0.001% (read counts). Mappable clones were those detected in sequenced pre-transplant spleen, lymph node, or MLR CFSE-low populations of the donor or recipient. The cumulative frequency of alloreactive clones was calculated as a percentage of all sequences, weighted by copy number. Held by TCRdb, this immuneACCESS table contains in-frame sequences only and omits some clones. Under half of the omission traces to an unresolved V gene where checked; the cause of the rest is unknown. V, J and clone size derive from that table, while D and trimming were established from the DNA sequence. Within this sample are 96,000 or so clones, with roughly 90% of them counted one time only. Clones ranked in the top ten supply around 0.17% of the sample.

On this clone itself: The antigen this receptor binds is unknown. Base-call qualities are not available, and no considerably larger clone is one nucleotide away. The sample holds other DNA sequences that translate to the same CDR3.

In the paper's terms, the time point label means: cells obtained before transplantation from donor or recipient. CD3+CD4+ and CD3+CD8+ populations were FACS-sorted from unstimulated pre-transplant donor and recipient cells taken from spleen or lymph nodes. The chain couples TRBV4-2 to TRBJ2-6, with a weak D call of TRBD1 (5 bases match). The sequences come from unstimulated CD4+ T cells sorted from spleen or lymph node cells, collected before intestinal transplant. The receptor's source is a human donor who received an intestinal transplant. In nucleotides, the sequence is TGTGCCAGCAGCCGACGACAGAGCTCTGGGGCCAACGTCCTGACTTTC. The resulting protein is CASSRRQSSGANVLTF.